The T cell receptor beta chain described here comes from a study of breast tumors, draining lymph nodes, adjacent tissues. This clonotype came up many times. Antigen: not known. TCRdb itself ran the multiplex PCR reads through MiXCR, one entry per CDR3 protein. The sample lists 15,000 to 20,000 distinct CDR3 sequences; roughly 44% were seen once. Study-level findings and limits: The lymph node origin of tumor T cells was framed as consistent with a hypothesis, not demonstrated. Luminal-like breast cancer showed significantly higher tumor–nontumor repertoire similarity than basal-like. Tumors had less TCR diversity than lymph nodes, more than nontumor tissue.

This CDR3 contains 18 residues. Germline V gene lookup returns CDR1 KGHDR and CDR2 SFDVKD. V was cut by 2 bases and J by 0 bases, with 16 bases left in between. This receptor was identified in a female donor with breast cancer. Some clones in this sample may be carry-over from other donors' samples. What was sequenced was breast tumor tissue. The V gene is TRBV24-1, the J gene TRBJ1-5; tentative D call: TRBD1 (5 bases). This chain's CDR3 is CATSDSPQGSYSNQPQHF. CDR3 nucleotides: TGTGCCACCAGTGATTCCCCTCAGGGATCATATAGCAATCAGCCCCAGCATTTT.